The 12 T cell receptor beta chains given below trace back to one sample, sequenced in a study of early T cells in non-severe SARS-CoV-2 infection. Using its own MiXCR run on the 5' RACE reads, TCRdb lists one record per CDR3 protein. The sample has about 84,000 distinct CDR3 sequences, roughly 12% seen once. The specimen was whole blood. The receptor source for this set is an adult who was a healthcare worker with PCR-confirmed SARS-CoV-2 infection or an uninfected control (not recorded which).

The gene calls are TRBV20-1 and TRBJ2-7; 12 nucleotides line up with TRBD2. V shed 3 bases, J shed 2 bases, and the junction held 11 bases outside the gene matches. This CDR3 is 17 amino acids long. Germline loops: CDR1 DFQATT, CDR2 SNEGSKA (reference sequence). CDR3 bases: TGCAGTGCTAGCGGTACCGGGACTAGCGGGCCTACCTACGAGCAGTACTTC. This sequence encodes CSASGTGTSGPTYEQYF.

This clonotype has a count of ten or more. The genes are TRBV9 and TRBJ2-2, with TRBD2 identical over 8 bases. This CDR3 is 16 amino acids long. CDR1 is SGDLS, CDR2 YYNGEE, per germline. Trimming cost V 0 bases and J 1 base; bases outside gene matches: 2. The CDR3 loop reads CASSVGLAGNTGELFF. CDR3 DNA: TGTGCCAGCAGCGTAGGTCTAGCGGGGAACACCGGGGAGCTGTTTTTT.

This clonotype was observed at least ten times. The V gene is TRBV20-1, the J gene TRBJ2-3; 8 bases agree with TRBD2. After removal of 0 bases from V and 3 bases from J, the junction contained 14 bases not matched to a gene. CDR3 length equals 18 residues. Per the germline V gene, CDR1 is DFQATT and CDR2 is SNEGSKA (reference sequence). This chain's CDR3 is CSARDPGPKRERTDTQYF. The CDR3 bases are TGCAGTGCTAGAGATCCCGGGCCCAAGCGGGAGAGAACAGATACGCAGTATTTT.

The chain has TRBV29-1 and TRBJ1-1; D might be TRBD1 (5 bases). The CDR3 consists of 12 residues. Germline V lookup: CDR1 SQVTM, CDR2 ANQGSEA. V lost 7 bases to trimming and J lost 7 bases, with 16 bases between them. The CDR3 bases are TGCAGCGCCTGGGGCAGCACTATTGAAGCTTTCTTT. Residues: CSAWGSTIEAFF.

This clonotype showed up many times. The chain couples TRBV12-5 to TRBJ2-7; 9 bases line up with TRBD2. The CDR3 is 13 amino acids. Per the germline V gene, CDR1 is LGHNT and CDR2 is FRNRAP. V was clipped by 5 bases and J by 6 bases; unmatched bases: 5. The CDR3 DNA reads as TGTGCTAGTGGTCCGAGCGGGGGGCCCGAGCAGTACTTC. It yields the protein CASGPSGGPEQYF.

This clonotype was detected many times. The chain combines TRBV19 with TRBJ2-7; TRBD2 might be the D (6 bases). With 5 bases removed from V and 2 bases from J, the gap between germline ends came to 10 bases. Germline V lookup: CDR1 LNHDA, CDR2 SQIVND (reference sequence). This CDR3 is built from 13 residues. The CDR3 sequence: CASSWGGTYEQYF. In nucleotides, the CDR3 is TGTGCCAGTAGTTGGGGCGGGACCTACGAGCAGTACTTC.

This chain links TRBV12-3 or TRBV12-4 with TRBJ1-2; 10 bases agree with TRBD1. V lost 1 base and J lost 7; bases outside the gene matches: 0. This CDR3 comprises 13 residues. For the CDR3, the DNA is TGTGCCAGCAGTTTAGGGACAGGGGGTGGCTACACCTTC. Protein product: CASSLGTGGGYTF.

The table lists this clonotype with many counts. This chain connects TRBV7-9 to TRBJ2-5; no clear D gene. The CDR3 sequence is 14 residues long. Germline V gene lookup returns CDR1 SEHNR and CDR2 FQNEAQ (reference sequence). V dropped 1 base and J dropped 0 bases, with 6 bases sitting between them. DNA of the CDR3: TGTGCCAGCAGCTTAGACTGGGACCAAGAGACCCAGTACTTC. Translation gives CASSLDWDQETQYF.

The chain combines TRBV9 with TRBJ2-5, with no clear D. V was cut by 2 bases and J by 0 bases, with 11 bases left in between. Germline values: CDR1 SGDLS, CDR2 YYNGEE. The CDR3 totals 15 residues. Here the CDR3 DNA reads TGTGCCAGCAGCGTCTCGGACGGGTACCAAGAGACCCAGTACTTC. Protein product: CASSVSDGYQETQYF.

The count of this clonotype is one. It may be a read error: a sequence one base away is much more abundant. The rearrangement uses TRBV20-1 and TRBJ1-1; D is unclear. Germline loops: CDR1 DFQATT, CDR2 SNEGSKA (reference sequence). This CDR3 is built from 12 residues. Trimming left V 1 base short and J 4 bases short, with 7 bases between. CDR3 bases: TGCAGTGCTAGAGGTCAAAGCACTGAAGCTTTCTTT. Protein sequence: CSARGQSTEAFF.

The table lists this clonotype with a few counts. The rearrangement joins TRBV5-4 to TRBJ2-2; 7 bases line up with TRBD1. CDR1 and CDR2 from the germline V gene are SGHNT and YYREEE (reference sequence). This CDR3 spans 15 amino acids. V lost 3 bases to trimming and J lost 4 bases; unmatched junction nucleotides: 6. In nucleotides, the CDR3 is TGTGCCAGCAGCTACATTCAGGGGGTCACCGGGGAGCTGTTTTTT. Protein: CASSYIQGVTGELFF.

In its sample, this clonotype was seen many times. The J gene is TRBJ2-6, the V gene TRBV20-1; no clear D gene. This CDR3 contains 16 residues. Looked up from germline, CDR1 is DFQATT and CDR2 is SNEGSKA (reference sequence). Trimming shortened V by 0 bases and J by 2 bases, and 11 bases separated the two germline ends. This CDR3 reads CSARDSLGPGANVLTF. The CDR3 region has the DNA TGCAGTGCTAGAGATAGTCTGGGCCCTGGGGCCAACGTCCTGACTTTC.